This TCR beta chain derives from a study of blood T cells in healthy people across ages. Per sample, at least 5.5 micrograms of total RNA were extracted. The use of a sample-barcoded 5' primer and a J-beta primer mix characterized a second PCR of about 7 to 12 cycles. Each cDNA molecule was tagged by a template-switch adaptor that had 12 random nucleotides. Via MiXCR, TCRdb re-called the 5' RACE reads, giving one row per CDR3 protein. The sample has approximately 780,000 distinct CDR3 sequences, under 30% seen once. Germline V lookup: CDR1 SGHVS, CDR2 FNYEAQ. Trimming at V came to 1 base and at J to 2 bases, leaving 8 bases not matched to a gene. The CDR3 is 19 residues long. This same sample was also taken into another study, of T cells of mothers and their children. That study adds: Both sample barcodes and 2-4 random nucleotides came from the M1S primer of the second PCR.

The clonotype comes from a boy aged 5-17 years in good health. The gene calls are TRBV7-6 and TRBJ2-7; 16 nucleotides agree with TRBD2. The sequenced material came from blood. The CDR3 region has the DNA TGTGCCAGCAGCTTAGTTATTACGGGACTAGCGGGGGGGACCTACGAGCAGTACTTC. This codes for CASSLVITGLAGGTYEQYF.